Given below is one T cell receptor (beta chain) in context. What it binds is unknown. Trimming stripped 4 bases from V and 3 bases from J, with 13 bases between. The CDR3 totals 15 residues. CDR1 is WNHNN and CDR2 is SYGVQD in the germline V gene (reference sequence). Measured with immunoSEQ multiplex PCR; TCRdb has only the in-frame clones, and not every one. The repertoire holds 50,000 to 70,000 clones, with 80% to 90% as singletons. The record originates from a study of OX40 agonist ivuxolimab in advanced cancers. At the level of the study: Three patients, one with hepatocellular carcinoma and two with cutaneous melanoma, achieved partial responses. General study points: Low levels of normalized T-cell clonal expansion also appeared in some nonresponders.

Autoimmune disease history or systemic immunosuppression was exclusionary. This TCR was sampled from an adult with an advanced solid tumor such as melanoma, head and neck, liver or kidney cancer. Sample: CD4+ or CD8+ T cells sorted from blood, taken in a trial of the OX40 agonist ivuxolimab. This chain connects TRBV10-1 to TRBJ2-1, with D perhaps TRBD1 (5 bases). This CDR3 is CASSGGRGNYNEQFF. DNA of the CDR3: TGCGCCAGCAGTGGGGGTAGGGGAAACTACAATGAGCAGTTCTTC.